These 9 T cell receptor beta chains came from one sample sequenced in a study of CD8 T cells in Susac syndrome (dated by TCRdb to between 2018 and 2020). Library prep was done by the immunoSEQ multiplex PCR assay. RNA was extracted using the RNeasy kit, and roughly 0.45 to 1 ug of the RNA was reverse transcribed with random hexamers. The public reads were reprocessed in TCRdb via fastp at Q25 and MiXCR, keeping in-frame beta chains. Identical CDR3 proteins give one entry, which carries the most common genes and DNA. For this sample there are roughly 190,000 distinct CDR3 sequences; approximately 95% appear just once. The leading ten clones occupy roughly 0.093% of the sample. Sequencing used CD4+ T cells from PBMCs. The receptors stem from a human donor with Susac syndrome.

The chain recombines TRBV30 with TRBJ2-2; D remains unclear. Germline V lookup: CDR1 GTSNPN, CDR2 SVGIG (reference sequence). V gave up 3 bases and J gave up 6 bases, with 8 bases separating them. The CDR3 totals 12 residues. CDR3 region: CAWSLSAGELFF. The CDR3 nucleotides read TGTGCCTGGAGCCTTAGTGCCGGGGAGCTGTTTTTT.

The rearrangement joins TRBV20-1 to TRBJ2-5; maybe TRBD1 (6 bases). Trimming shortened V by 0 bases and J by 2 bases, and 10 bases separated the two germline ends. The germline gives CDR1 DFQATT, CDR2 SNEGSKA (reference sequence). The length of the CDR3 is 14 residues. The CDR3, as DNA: TGCAGTGCTAGAGATACGCAGGGGCAAGAGACCCAGTACTTC. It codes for CSARDTQGQETQYF.

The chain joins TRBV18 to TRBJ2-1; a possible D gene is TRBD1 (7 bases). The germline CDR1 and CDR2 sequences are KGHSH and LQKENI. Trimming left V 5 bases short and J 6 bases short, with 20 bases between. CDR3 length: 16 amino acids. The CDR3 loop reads CASSSPGQGGRNEQFF. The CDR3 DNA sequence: TGTGCCAGCTCATCCCCCGGGCAGGGGGGACGCAATGAGCAGTTCTTC.

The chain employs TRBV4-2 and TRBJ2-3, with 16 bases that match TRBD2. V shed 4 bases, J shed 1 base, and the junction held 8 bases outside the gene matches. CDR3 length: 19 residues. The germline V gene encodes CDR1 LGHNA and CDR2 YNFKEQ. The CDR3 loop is CASSPTGTSGGVGTDTQYF. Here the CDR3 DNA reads TGTGCCAGCAGCCCGACCGGGACTAGCGGGGGGGTCGGCACAGATACGCAGTATTTT.

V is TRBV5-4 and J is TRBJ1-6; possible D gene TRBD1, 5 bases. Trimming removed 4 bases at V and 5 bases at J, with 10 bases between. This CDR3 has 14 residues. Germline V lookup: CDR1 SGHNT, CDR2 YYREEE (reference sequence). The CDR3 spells CASSAGRNNSPLHF. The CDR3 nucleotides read TGTGCCAGCAGCGCGGGACGGAATAATTCACCCCTCCACTTT.

In nucleotides, the CDR3 is TGCAGCGTCTCGCGGCAGGGGGCATATGGCTACACCTTC. This encodes CSVSRQGAYGYTF. This sequence joins TRBV29-1 and TRBJ1-2; 8 bases are a match to TRBD1. Trimming cost V 6 bases and J 5 bases; bases outside gene matches: 8. The CDR3 covers 13 residues. Per the germline V gene, CDR1 is SQVTM and CDR2 is ANQGSEA.

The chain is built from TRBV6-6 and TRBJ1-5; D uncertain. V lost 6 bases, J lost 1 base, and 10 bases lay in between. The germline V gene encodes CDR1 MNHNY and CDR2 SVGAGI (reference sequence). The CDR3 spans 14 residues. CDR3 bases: TGTGCCAGCAGACCCGACTGGAGCAATCAGCCCCAGCATTTT. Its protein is CASRPDWSNQPQHF.

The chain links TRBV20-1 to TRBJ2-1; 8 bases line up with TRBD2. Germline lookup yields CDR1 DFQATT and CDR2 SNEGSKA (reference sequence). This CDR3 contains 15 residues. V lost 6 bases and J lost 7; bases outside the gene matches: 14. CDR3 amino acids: CSASTGGPNSNEQFF. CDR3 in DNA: TGCAGTGCATCTACGGGGGGGCCGAATAGTAATGAGCAGTTCTTC.

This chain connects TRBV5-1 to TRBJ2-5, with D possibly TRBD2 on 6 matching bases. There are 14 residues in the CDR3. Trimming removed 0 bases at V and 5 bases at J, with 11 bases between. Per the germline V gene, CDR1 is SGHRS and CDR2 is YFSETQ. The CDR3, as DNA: TGCGCCAGCAGCTTGGTGGCGGCGGGGGAGACCCAGTACTTC. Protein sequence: CASSLVAAGETQYF.